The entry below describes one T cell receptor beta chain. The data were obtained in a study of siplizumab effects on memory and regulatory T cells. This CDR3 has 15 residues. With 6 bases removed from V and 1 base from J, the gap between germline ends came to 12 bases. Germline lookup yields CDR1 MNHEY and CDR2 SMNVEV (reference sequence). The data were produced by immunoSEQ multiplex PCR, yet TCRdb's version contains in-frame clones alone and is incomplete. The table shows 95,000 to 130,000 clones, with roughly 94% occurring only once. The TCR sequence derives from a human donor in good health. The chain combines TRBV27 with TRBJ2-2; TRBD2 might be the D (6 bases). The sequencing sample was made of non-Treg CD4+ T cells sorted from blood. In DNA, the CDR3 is TGTGCCAGCAGCAGGCAGGGACTGAACACCGGGGAGCTGTTTTTT. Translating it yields CASSRQGLNTGELFF.